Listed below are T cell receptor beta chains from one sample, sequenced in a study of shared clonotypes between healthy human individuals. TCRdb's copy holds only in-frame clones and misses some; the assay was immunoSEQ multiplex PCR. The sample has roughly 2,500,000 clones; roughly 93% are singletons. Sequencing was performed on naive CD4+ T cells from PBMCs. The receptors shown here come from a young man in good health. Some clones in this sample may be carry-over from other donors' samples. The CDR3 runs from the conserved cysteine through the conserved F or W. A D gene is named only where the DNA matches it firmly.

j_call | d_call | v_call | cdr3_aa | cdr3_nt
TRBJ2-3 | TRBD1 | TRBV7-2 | CASRRAGTGSRHTQYF | TGTGCCAGCAGGAGAGCCGGGACAGGGAGTAGACATACGCAGTATTTT
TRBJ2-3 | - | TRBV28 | CASSSWTRGSTDTQYF | TGTGCCAGCAGTTCTTGGACACGCGGGAGCACAGATACGCAGTATTTT
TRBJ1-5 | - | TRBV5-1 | CASSLDGRSNQPQHF | TGCGCCAGCAGCTTGGATGGGCGTAGCAATCAGCCCCAGCATTTT
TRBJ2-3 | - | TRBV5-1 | CASSFVAASTDTQYF | TGCGCCAGCAGCTTTGTAGCGGCGAGCACAGATACGCAGTATTTT
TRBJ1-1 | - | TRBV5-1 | CASEPGRSNTEAFF | TGCGCTAGCGAACCGGGACGGAGTAACACTGAAGCTTTCTTT
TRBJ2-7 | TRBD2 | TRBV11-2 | CASSPLRSGAYEQYF | TGTGCCAGCAGCCCACTTCGGAGCGGGGCCTACGAGCAGTACTTC
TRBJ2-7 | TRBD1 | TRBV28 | CASVKQGAFREQYF | TGTGCCAGCGTTAAGCAGGGGGCATTCCGCGAGCAGTACTTC
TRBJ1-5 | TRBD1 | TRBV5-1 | CASSYDRGQGNQPQHF | TGCGCCAGCAGCTACGACAGGGGGCAAGGCAATCAGCCCCAGCATTTT
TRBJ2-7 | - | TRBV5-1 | CASSLGQEFYEQYF | TGCGCCAGCAGCTTGGGCCAGGAATTCTACGAGCAGTACTTC
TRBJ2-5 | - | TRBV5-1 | CASSEVYQETQYF | TGCGCCAGCAGCGAAGTCTACCAAGAGACCCAGTACTTC
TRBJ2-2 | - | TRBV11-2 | CASSFSSLTRGTGELFF | TGTGCCAGCAGCTTTTCGTCTCTGACCCGTGGCACCGGGGAGCTGTTTTTT
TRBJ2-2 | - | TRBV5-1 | CASSSLPGDTGELFF | TGCGCCAGCAGCTCCCTCCCCGGCGACACCGGGGAGCTGTTTTTT
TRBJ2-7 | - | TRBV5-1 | CASSLVAASYEQYF | TGCGCCAGCAGCTTGGTGGCAGCATCCTACGAGCAGTACTTC